This T cell receptor (beta chain) was identified during a study of T cell repertoires in cytomegalovirus infection. Study in general: In public TCR beta signatures, there were indications of both CMV infection and matching HLA type.

A remark on this clonotype: Its specificity is not known.

Each CDR3 protein is one row after TCRdb ran MiXCR on the reads. The repertoire consists of roughly 730,000 distinct CDR3 sequences, with around 32% occurring once and the leading ten covering roughly 18%. This TCR was sampled from a human donor in good health (CMV status not recorded). Some clones in this sample may be carry-over from other donors' samples. Source: cultured PBMCs, taken from culture after CMV antigen stimulation.

CDR3 DNA sequence: TGCAGTGCTAGTAGGGCAAGGCCGACTGAGCAGTTCTTC. Protein sequence: CSASRARPTEQFF. The genes are TRBV20-1 and TRBJ2-1; D remains ambiguous. This CDR3 is built from 13 residues. The V and J ends lost 3 bases and 9 bases respectively, with 15 bases between them. Germline V lookup: CDR1 DFQATT, CDR2 SNEGSKA (reference sequence).